The sequence of this T cell receptor beta chain was determined in a study of T cells in localized non-small cell lung cancer. The study, taken as a whole, reports: T cell clonality was highest in uninvolved adjacent lung, above tumor. Heterogeneity stays possible, as sequencing covered only one tumor region. Adjacent lung tissue had a median roughly 62 of the top 100 clones found in the tumor. Higher blood T cell density tracked longer overall survival.

This clone was found once. Its antigen remains unidentified. The repertoire was sequenced with immunoSEQ multiplex PCR; TCRdb's copy has only in-frame clones and lacks some. The table lists over 50,000 clones, about 90% of them singletons. The specimen was peripheral blood, collected before any cancer treatment. This TCR was recovered from a woman aged 35-75 years with stage I lung adenocarcinoma.

The CDR3 nucleotides are TGTGCCAGCAGCCCGAATGCGGGGGGGCGAGAGCAGTTCTTC. It encodes CASSPNAGGREQFF. V and J are TRBV7-9 and TRBJ2-1; 9 bases match TRBD2. The CDR3 sequence is 14 residues long. Germline-derived CDR1 and CDR2 are SEHNR and FQNEAQ (reference sequence). J lost 10 bases, V lost 5 bases, and 9 bases had no gene match. Using reference TRBV7-9 and TRBJ2-1 for the parts outside the CDR3, the full variable domain is DTGVSQNPRHKITKRGQNVTFRCDPISEHNRLYWYRQTLGQGPEFLTYFQNEAQLEKSRLLSDRFSAERPKGSFSTLEIQRTEQGDSAMYLCASSPNAGGREQFFGPGTRLTVL.